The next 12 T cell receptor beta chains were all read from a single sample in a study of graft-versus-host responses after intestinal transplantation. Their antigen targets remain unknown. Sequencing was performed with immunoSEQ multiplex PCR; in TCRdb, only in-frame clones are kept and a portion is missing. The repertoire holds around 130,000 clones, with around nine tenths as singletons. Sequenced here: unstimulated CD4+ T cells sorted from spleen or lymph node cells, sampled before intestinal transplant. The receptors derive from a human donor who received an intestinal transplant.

This CDR3 is CASSTLGDQGMRYGYTF. CDR3 DNA sequence: TGTGCCAGTAGTACACTCGGGGACCAGGGGATGCGCTATGGCTACACCTTC. The chain is built from TRBV19 and TRBJ1-2, with a weak D call TRBD1 (6 bases). The germline V gene encodes CDR1 LNHDA and CDR2 SQIVND (reference sequence). Trimming removed 4 bases from V and 4 bases from J, with 22 bases in between. The CDR3 is 17 amino acids.

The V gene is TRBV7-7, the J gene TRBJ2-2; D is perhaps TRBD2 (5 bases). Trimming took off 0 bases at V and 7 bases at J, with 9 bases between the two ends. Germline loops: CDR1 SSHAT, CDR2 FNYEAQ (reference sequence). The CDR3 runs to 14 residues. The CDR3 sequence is CASSLAGSDGELFF. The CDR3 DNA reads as TGTGCCAGCAGCTTAGCAGGGAGCGACGGGGAGCTGTTTTTT.

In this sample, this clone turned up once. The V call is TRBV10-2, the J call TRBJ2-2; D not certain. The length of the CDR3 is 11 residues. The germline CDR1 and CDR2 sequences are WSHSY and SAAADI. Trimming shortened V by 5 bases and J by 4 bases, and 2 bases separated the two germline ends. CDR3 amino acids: CASSSTGELFF. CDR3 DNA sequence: TGCGCCAGCAGTTCCACCGGGGAGCTGTTTTTT.

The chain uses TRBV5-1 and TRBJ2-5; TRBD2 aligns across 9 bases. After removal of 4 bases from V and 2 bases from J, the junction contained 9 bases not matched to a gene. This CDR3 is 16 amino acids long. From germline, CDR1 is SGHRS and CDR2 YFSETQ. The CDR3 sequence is CASSPGGSGGQETQYF. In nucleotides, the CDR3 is TGCGCCAGCAGCCCGGGGGGTAGCGGGGGTCAAGAGACCCAGTACTTC.

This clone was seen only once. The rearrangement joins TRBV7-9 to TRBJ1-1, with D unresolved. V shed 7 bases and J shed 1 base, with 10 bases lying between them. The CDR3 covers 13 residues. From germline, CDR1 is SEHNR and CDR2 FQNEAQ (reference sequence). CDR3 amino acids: CASTLRGNTEAFF. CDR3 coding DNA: TGTGCCAGCACCTTGCGGGGGAACACTGAAGCTTTCTTT.

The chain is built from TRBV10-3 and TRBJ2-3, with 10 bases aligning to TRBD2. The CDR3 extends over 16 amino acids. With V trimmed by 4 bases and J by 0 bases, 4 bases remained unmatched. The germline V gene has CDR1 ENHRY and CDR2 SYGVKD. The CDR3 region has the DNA TGTGCCATCAGTGGGCTAGCGGGGGACAGCACAGATACGCAGTATTTT. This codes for CAISGLAGDSTDTQYF.

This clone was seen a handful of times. CDR3 amino acids: CASTFSGVNEQFF. The CDR3 DNA is TGCGCCAGCACCTTCTCAGGGGTCAATGAGCAGTTCTTC. V usage is TRBV5-1 and J usage is TRBJ2-1; D is possibly TRBD1 (6 bases). The CDR3 consists of 13 residues. Germline V CDR1 and CDR2: SGHRS, YFSETQ. Trimming shortened V by 6 bases and J by 6 bases, and 13 bases separated the two germline ends. The full variable domain, with the rest looked up from reference TRBV5-1 and TRBJ2-1, is KAGVTQTPRYLIKTRGQQVTLSCSPISGHRSVSWYQQTPGQGLQFLFEYFSETQRNKGNFPGRFSGRQFSNSRSEMNVSTLELGDSALYLCASTFSGVNEQFFGPGTRLTVL.

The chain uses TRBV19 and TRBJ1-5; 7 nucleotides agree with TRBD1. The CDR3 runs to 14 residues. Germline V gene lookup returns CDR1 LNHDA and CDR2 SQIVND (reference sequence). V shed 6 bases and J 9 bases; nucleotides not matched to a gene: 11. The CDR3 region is CASRTGRVVGPQHF. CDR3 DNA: TGTGCCAGTAGGACAGGGAGGGTGGTAGGGCCCCAGCATTTT. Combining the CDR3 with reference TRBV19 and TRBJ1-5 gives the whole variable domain DGGITQSPKYLFRKEGQNVTLSCEQNLNHDAMYWYRQDPGQGLRLIYYSQIVNDFQKGDIAEGYSVSREKKESFPLTVTSAQKNPTAFYLCASRTGRVVGPQHFGDGTRLSIL.

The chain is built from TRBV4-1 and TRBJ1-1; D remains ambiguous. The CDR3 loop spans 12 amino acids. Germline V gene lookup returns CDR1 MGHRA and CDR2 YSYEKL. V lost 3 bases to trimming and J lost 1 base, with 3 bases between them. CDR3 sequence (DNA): TGCGCCAGCAGCCATGAGAACACTGAAGCTTTCTTT. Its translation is CASSHENTEAFF.

The CDR3: CASSVESGWVYEQYF. The CDR3, as DNA: TGTGCCAGCAGCGTAGAGTCCGGGTGGGTTTACGAGCAGTACTTC. The rearrangement uses TRBV9 and TRBJ2-7; D is unclear. V was clipped by 0 bases and J by 4 bases, with 14 bases between them. CDR1 and CDR2 from the germline V gene are SGDLS and YYNGEE. The CDR3 loop spans 15 amino acids.

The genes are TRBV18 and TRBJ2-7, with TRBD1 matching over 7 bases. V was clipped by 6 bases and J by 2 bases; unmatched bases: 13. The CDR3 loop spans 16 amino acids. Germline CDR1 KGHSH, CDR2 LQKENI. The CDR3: CASSPTRQGPTYEQYF. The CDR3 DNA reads TGTGCCAGCTCCCCTACCCGACAGGGCCCCACCTACGAGCAGTACTTC.

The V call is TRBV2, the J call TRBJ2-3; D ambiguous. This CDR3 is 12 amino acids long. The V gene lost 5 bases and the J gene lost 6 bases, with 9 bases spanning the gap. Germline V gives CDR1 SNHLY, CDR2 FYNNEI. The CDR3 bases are TGTGCCAGCAGTTTTCTATCGGATACGCAGTATTTT. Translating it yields CASSFLSDTQYF.